The present T cell receptor (beta chain) was sequenced within a study of blood T cell repertoires in COVID-19. After removal of 5 bases from V and 5 bases from J, the junction contained 4 bases not matched to a gene. Germline CDR1 and CDR2: WNHNN and SYGVQD (reference sequence). This CDR3 region has 15 residues. Which cohort a participant joined came from the clinical history participants gave. Profiled with immunoSEQ multiplex PCR; TCRdb holds only in-frame clones, not every one. The sample has roughly 220,000 clones; about 86% are singletons. The chain is built from TRBV10-1 and TRBJ2-1; 12 bases line up with TRBD2. The receptor was derived from a woman aged 40 to 50 with acute COVID-19. Sequenced: PBMCs or T cells enriched from blood (not recorded which). CDR3 sequence: CASSPTSGRNNEQFF. CDR3 sequence (DNA): TGCGCCAGCAGTCCAACTAGCGGGAGGAACAATGAGCAGTTCTTC.